These 25 T cell receptor beta chains came from one sample sequenced in a study of vaccination effects on CD4 cells after COVID-19. After expansion with viral peptide pools in the ViraFEST assay, antigen-specific CD4+ T cells were sequenced. A roughly ten-day culture period preceded the isolation of CD4+ T cells. Their SARS-CoV-2 infection, verified by PCR, occurred between March and December 2020. These receptors' targets are unknown. TCRdb's copy holds only in-frame clones and misses some; the assay was immunoSEQ multiplex PCR. Here the sample spans around 49,000 clones, approximately 70% being singletons. Specimen: CD4+ T cells from PBMCs cultured with a peptide pool, collected before COVID-19 vaccination. These receptors were taken from a human donor who had a prior SARS-CoV-2 infection.

The gene calls are TRBV20-1 and TRBJ2-3; 9 nucleotides line up with TRBD2. Germline V gene data show CDR1 as DFQATT and CDR2 as SNEGSKA (reference sequence). There are 15 residues in the CDR3. V trimming: 3 bases; J trimming: 5 bases; junction bases outside the gene matches: 9. The CDR3 spells CSASETSGLRDTQYF. Here the CDR3 DNA reads TGCAGTGCTAGTGAGACTAGCGGATTGCGAGATACGCAGTATTTT.

CDR3 nucleotide sequence: TGCGCCAGCAGCACCCAGCCTACGGGAGAACAAGAGACCCAGTACTTC. Protein sequence: CASSTQPTGEQETQYF. The gene calls are TRBV5-1 and TRBJ2-5; D is possibly TRBD2 (6 bases). The CDR3 has 16 residues. The V and J ends lost 4 bases and 2 bases respectively, with 18 bases between them. Germline V gene data show CDR1 as SGHRS and CDR2 as YFSETQ.

The table lists this clone with a few counts. The gene calls are TRBV2 and TRBJ2-1; TRBD2 matches at 7 bases. The CDR3 spans 15 residues. V shed 2 bases and J 9 bases; nucleotides not matched to a gene: 10. The germline CDR1 and CDR2 sequences are SNHLY and FYNNEI. The CDR3 spells CASSEQRGTFGEQFF. The DNA for the CDR3 is TGTGCCAGCAGTGAACAGCGGGGCACCTTTGGTGAGCAGTTCTTC.

This chain connects TRBV3-1 (or the pseudogene TRBV3-2) to TRBJ2-7; TRBD2 is a possible D gene (6 bases). CDR1 and CDR2 (germline): LGHDT, YNNKEL (reference sequence). V was pared by 1 base and J by 3 bases, with 19 bases between. The CDR3 loop spans 17 amino acids. As DNA, the CDR3 is TGTGCCAGCAGCCAAGTTTTTGCGTCGGCGGGGAACTACGAGCAGTACTTC. This translates into CASSQVFASAGNYEQYF.

This rearrangement joins TRBV3-1 (or the pseudogene TRBV3-2) to TRBJ2-1; D unresolved. The CDR3 consists of 15 residues. V lost 5 bases and J lost 8, with 19 bases in between. Germline V CDR1 and CDR2: LGHDT, YNNKEL (reference sequence). For the CDR3, the DNA is TGTGCCAGCAGCACAAGAGCAATACTACAACATGAGCAGTTCTTC. Protein sequence: CASSTRAILQHEQFF.

J is TRBJ2-5 and V is TRBV28; 7 positions agree with TRBD2. The CDR3 consists of 15 residues. The V gene end was trimmed by 4 bases and the J gene end by 2 bases; junction bases not matched to a gene: 7. Germline lookup yields CDR1 MDHEN and CDR2 SYDVKM. This chain's CDR3 is CASSSTSRIQETQYF. The CDR3 coding sequence is TGTGCCAGCAGTTCGACTAGCAGAATTCAAGAGACCCAGTACTTC. The variable domain in full, with the rest retrieved from reference TRBV28 and TRBJ2-5, is DVKVTQSSRYLVKRTGEKVFLECVQDMDHENMFWYRQDPGLGLRLIYFSYDVKMKEKGDIPEGYSVSREKKERFSLILESASTNQTSMYLCASSSTSRIQETQYFGPGTRLLVL.

CDR3: CASSRWDRGEKLFF. The CDR3, as DNA: TGTGCCAGCAGCCGATGGGACAGAGGTGAAAAACTGTTTTTT. The chain recombines TRBV7-9 with TRBJ1-4, with 7 bases aligning to TRBD1. CDR1 is SEHNR, CDR2 FQNEAQ, per germline (reference sequence). V was clipped by 5 bases and J by 7 bases; unmatched bases: 7. The CDR3 is 14 residues long.

This chain joins TRBV5-4 and TRBJ2-7; either TRBD1 or TRBD2 may supply D (5 bases each). V shed 0 bases and J shed 2 bases, with 15 bases lying between them. Germline V gene lookup returns CDR1 SGHNT and CDR2 YYREEE (reference sequence). This CDR3 contains 16 residues. As DNA, the CDR3 is TGTGCCAGCAGCTTGGTCCCCCGGGACGGCGCCTACGAGCAGTACTTC. This encodes CASSLVPRDGAYEQYF.

V usage is TRBV7-2 and J usage is TRBJ1-4; D call uncertain. The germline CDR1 and CDR2 sequences are SGHTA and FQGNSA. V lost 4 bases to trimming and J lost 7 bases, with 10 bases between them. The CDR3 is 13 residues long. The CDR3 is CASSSQTGEKLFF. The DNA for the CDR3 is TGTGCCAGCAGCTCTCAGACCGGTGAAAAACTGTTTTTT. The variable domain in full, with the rest retrieved from reference TRBV7-2 and TRBJ1-4, is GAGVSQSPSNKVTEKGKDVELRCDPISGHTALYWYRQSLGQGLEFLIYFQGNSAPDKSGLPSDRFSAERTGGSVSTLTIQRTQQEDSAVYLCASSSQTGEKLFFGSGTQLSVL.

The chain uses TRBV5-1 and TRBJ1-2, with a tentative D call TRBD1 (6 bases). Trimming removed 0 bases at V and 7 bases at J, with 13 bases between. Germline values: CDR1 SGHRS, CDR2 YFSETQ. The CDR3 spans 14 residues. Here the CDR3 DNA reads TGCGCCAGCAGCTTGGACAGGGAGGTTGGTGGCTACACCTTC. This gives the protein CASSLDREVGGYTF.

The chain has TRBV30 and TRBJ1-2, with 9 bases lining up with TRBD1. Germline trimming cut 0 bases from V and 7 bases from J; bases unmatched to any gene: 3. CDR3 length: 13 residues. Germline CDR1 and CDR2: GTSNPN and SVGIG (reference sequence). CDR3 coding DNA: TGTGCCTGGAGTGTGGGGACAGGGACTGGCTACACCTTC. This codes for CAWSVGTGTGYTF.

This chain uses TRBV7-9 with TRBJ2-7; 9 bases align to TRBD2. The germline gives CDR1 SEHNR, CDR2 FQNEAQ (reference sequence). The CDR3 extends over 15 amino acids. Losses at the gene ends were 6 bases for V and 2 bases for J; bases not matched to a gene: 8. The chain's CDR3 is CASSQSGGPTYEQYF. The DNA for the CDR3 is TGTGCCAGCAGTCAGAGCGGGGGGCCGACCTACGAGCAGTACTTC.

V usage is TRBV5-1 and J usage is TRBJ1-4; D unresolved. From germline, CDR1 is SGHRS and CDR2 YFSETQ. The CDR3 has 14 residues. The ends were cut back, 0 bases at V and 5 bases at J, with 8 bases in the middle. The CDR3 sequence is CASSLAPGNEKLFF. CDR3 in DNA: TGCGCCAGCAGCTTGGCCCCGGGGAATGAAAAACTGTTTTTT. The whole variable domain, remainder taken from reference TRBV5-1 and TRBJ1-4, is KAGVTQTPRYLIKTRGQQVTLSCSPISGHRSVSWYQQTPGQGLQFLFEYFSETQRNKGNFPGRFSGRQFSNSRSEMNVSTLELGDSALYLCASSLAPGNEKLFFGSGTQLSVL.

V and J are TRBV7-9 and TRBJ2-1, with 11 bases fitting TRBD2. CDR3 length: 16 residues. CDR1 is SEHNR, CDR2 FQNEAQ, per germline (reference sequence). After removal of 5 bases from V and 5 bases from J, the junction contained 8 bases not matched to a gene. The CDR3 bases are TGTGCCAGCAGCCCCCCTCTAGCGGGGGGCCACAATGAGCAGTTCTTC. This translates into CASSPPLAGGHNEQFF.

This clone was detected only a few times. The chain couples TRBV4-2 to TRBJ1-4; D call uncertain. This CDR3 contains 16 residues. Looked up from germline, CDR1 is LGHNA and CDR2 is YNFKEQ. Trimming took off 5 bases at V and 10 bases at J, with 23 bases between the two ends. DNA of the CDR3: TGTGCCAGCAGCTTGATCAATGAAGGGTCCCGTGCAAAACTGTTTTTT. This gives the protein CASSLINEGSRAKLFF.

The rearrangement links TRBV15 to TRBJ1-4, with 9 bases identical to TRBD1. Germline CDR1 is LNHNV and CDR2 is YYDKDF (reference sequence). Unmatched junction bases numbered 3, after V lost 3 bases and J lost 7 bases. There are 14 residues in the CDR3. The CDR3 DNA is TGTGCCACCAGCAGGGGACAGGGTCGTGAAAAACTGTTTTTT. This sequence encodes CATSRGQGREKLFF.

This chain links TRBV29-1 with TRBJ2-3; 7 bases map to TRBD2. The V segment lost 3 bases and the J segment 0 bases; nucleotides outside the gene matches: 6. In germline, CDR1 is SQVTM, CDR2 ANQGSEA. The CDR3 runs 15 residues. CDR3 in amino acids: CSVDNWRGSTDTQYF. For the CDR3, the DNA is TGCAGCGTTGATAATTGGCGGGGGAGCACAGATACGCAGTATTTT.

The genes are TRBV5-1 and TRBJ2-2; tentative D call: TRBD1 (5 bases). This CDR3 has 15 amino acids. V lost 2 bases and J 1 base, leaving 9 bases between the germline ends. CDR1 is SGHRS, CDR2 YFSETQ, per germline. CDR3 DNA sequence: TGCGCCAGCAGCTTTCAGGGCGTGAACACCGGGGAGCTGTTTTTT. This gives the protein CASSFQGVNTGELFF.

The chain joins TRBV6-1 to TRBJ1-5; 8 positions match TRBD1. V lost 0 bases and J lost 6; bases outside the gene matches: 4. CDR1 is MNHNS and CDR2 is SASEGT in the germline V gene. CDR3 length equals 15 residues. This CDR3 is CASSEAVQGGQPQHF. The CDR3 region has the DNA TGTGCCAGCAGTGAAGCGGTACAGGGGGGTCAGCCCCAGCATTTT.

The chain has TRBV11-3 and TRBJ2-1; D is perhaps TRBD1 or TRBD2 (6 bases each). This CDR3 is 16 amino acids long. Deletions cut 2 bases from V and 5 bases from J, with 16 bases between. The V gene's germline CDR1 is SGHNT and CDR2 YENEEA. CDR3 bases: TGTGCCAGCAGCTTAAGACGTGGGGGGCTCGACAATGAGCAGTTCTTC. Translating gives CASSLRRGGLDNEQFF.

The chain has TRBV11-2 and TRBJ2-1; TRBD1 is a possible D gene (5 bases). Germline CDR1 is SGHAT and CDR2 is FQNNGV. V lost 5 bases and J lost 6, with 14 bases in between. There are 14 residues in the CDR3. CDR3: CASSKLTRVNEQFF. The DNA for the CDR3 is TGTGCCAGCAGCAAGCTGACCAGGGTCAATGAGCAGTTCTTC.

In its sample, this clone was seen once. The CDR3 DNA follows: TGTGCCAGCAGAAATGGGGGGCTAAGTTCACCCCTCCACTTT. Protein sequence: CASRNGGLSSPLHF. V and J are TRBV2 and TRBJ1-6, with a possible D match to TRBD1 (6 bases). Germline V lookup: CDR1 SNHLY, CDR2 FYNNEI. The CDR3 extends over 14 amino acids. Trimming took 6 bases from V and 9 from J, leaving 15 bases between them.

V is TRBV7-9 and J is TRBJ2-3; no firm D call. This CDR3 comprises 12 residues. CDR1 and CDR2 from the germline V gene are SEHNR and FQNEAQ (reference sequence). Trimming removed 1 base from V and 3 bases from J, with 2 bases in between. The CDR3 nucleotides read TGTGCCAGCAGCTTAGATACAGATACGCAGTATTTT. Amino acids: CASSLDTDTQYF.

The V and J genes are TRBV5-4 and TRBJ2-1; 8 bases align to TRBD2. After removal of 2 bases from V and 8 bases from J, the junction contained 9 bases not matched to a gene. The CDR3 is 15 amino acids. Germline lookup yields CDR1 SGHNT and CDR2 YYREEE (reference sequence). The CDR3 loop reads CASSFFPGGRDEQFF. The CDR3 bases are TGTGCCAGCAGCTTCTTCCCGGGGGGGCGAGATGAGCAGTTCTTC.

This sequence joins TRBV5-1 and TRBJ2-1; tentatively, D is TRBD1 (6 bases). Trimming removed 2 bases at V and 2 bases at J, with 8 bases between. Germline V gene data show CDR1 as SGHRS and CDR2 as YFSETQ. This CDR3 region has 14 residues. The CDR3 nucleotides are TGCGCCAGCAGCTTTGAGGGGGCCTACAATGAGCAGTTCTTC. Its translation is CASSFEGAYNEQFF.